These 28 T cell receptor beta chains originate from one sample sequenced in a study of T-cell memory formation after mild COVID-19. TCRdb itself ran the 5' RACE reads through MiXCR, one entry per CDR3 protein. The sample holds roughly 380,000 distinct CDR3 sequences, around 30% seen once. Sequencing used PBMCs or a T cell subset sorted from them (not recorded which). The source is an adult woman who had mild COVID-19 (a few samples of this study predate the infection). Cell type and time point are not known.

This rearrangement joins TRBV6-5 to TRBJ2-7; TRBD2 matches at 8 bases. The trim removed 5 bases at V and 4 bases at J, leaving 16 bases unmatched. Germline V lookup: CDR1 MNHEY, CDR2 SVGAGI. The CDR3 loop spans 17 amino acids. CDR3 bases: TGTGCCAGCAGTCCCAGCGGATCGAGCGGGAGTACGTACGAGCAGTACTTC. It specifies CASSPSGSSGSTYEQYF.

This clonotype was counted once. The chain has TRBV5-1 and TRBJ1-1; D perhaps matches TRBD1 (6 bases). V lost 3 bases to trimming and J lost 8 bases, with 17 bases between them. Germline V gene lookup returns CDR1 SGHRS and CDR2 YFSETQ. The CDR3 has 14 residues. The CDR3 loop is CASSYTTGGAEAFF. The CDR3 DNA reads as TGCGCCAGCAGCTATACGACGGGGGGCGCCGAAGCTTTCTTT.

In its sample, this clonotype was seen a few times. The chain is built from TRBV29-1 and TRBJ2-1; tentatively, D is TRBD1 or TRBD2 (5 bases each). This CDR3 spans 15 amino acids. Germline lookup yields CDR1 SQVTM and CDR2 ANQGSEA. V lost 2 bases and J 0 bases, leaving 11 bases between the germline ends. The CDR3 nucleotides read TGCAGCGTTGAATTTGGGGGAAGCTCCTACAATGAGCAGTTCTTC. It is translated as CSVEFGGSSYNEQFF.

This clonotype was detected only a few times. The CDR3 sequence: CAISESSGTSGTDTQYF. The CDR3, as DNA: TGTGCCATCAGTGAGTCATCCGGGACTAGTGGAACAGATACGCAGTATTTT. This chain connects TRBV10-3 to TRBJ2-3, with 8 bases aligning to TRBD2. CDR1 and CDR2 (germline): ENHRY, SYGVKD. V dropped 0 bases and J dropped 3; count of bases not matched to a gene: 8. The CDR3 spans 17 residues.

This clonotype was observed a handful of times. The chain joins TRBV7-9 to TRBJ2-3, with a weak D call TRBD2 (6 bases). The CDR3 is made up of 12 amino acids. V lost 2 bases and J lost 8, with 8 bases in between. CDR1 is SEHNR, CDR2 FQNEAQ, per germline (reference sequence). The CDR3 loop reads CASSLRGSTQYF. CDR3 coding DNA: TGTGCCAGCAGCTTACGGGGGAGTACGCAGTATTTT.

This chain connects TRBV5-1 to TRBJ2-5, with a possible D match to TRBD2 (6 bases). Trimming cost V 6 bases and J 2 bases, with 11 bases left between them. The CDR3 has 13 residues. Germline V gives CDR1 SGHRS, CDR2 YFSETQ. CDR3 nucleotides: TGCGCCAGCAACGCGGGGTATCAAGAGACCCAGTACTTC. Amino acid sequence: CASNAGYQETQYF.

In its sample, this clonotype was seen a few times. This rearrangement joins TRBV14 to TRBJ2-3, with TRBD1 identical over 8 bases. The germline V gene has CDR1 SGHDN and CDR2 FVKESK. This CDR3 region has 15 residues. V was pared by 5 bases and J by 1 base, with 5 bases of the junction left unmatched. CDR3 protein: CASSWNRGGTDTQYF. The CDR3 nucleotides read TGTGCCAGCAGCTGGAACAGGGGGGGCACAGATACGCAGTATTTT.

This rearrangement joins TRBV6-2 or TRBV6-3 to TRBJ2-1; TRBD2 matches 9 bases. Trimming cost V 4 bases and J 8 bases; bases outside gene matches: 15. The CDR3 has 17 residues. CDR1 and CDR2 (germline): MNHEY, SVGEGT. Here the CDR3 DNA reads TGTGCCAGCAGTTCTTTCCCGCGGGAGGGCCCCAGGTATGAGCAGTTCTTC. It codes for CASSSFPREGPRYEQFF.

This clonotype came up a few times. The rearrangement uses TRBV24-1 and TRBJ2-1; 8 positions agree with TRBD2. The CDR3 sequence is 16 residues long. The V gene's germline CDR1 is KGHDR and CDR2 SFDVKD. Trimming took 5 bases from V and 6 from J; bases not matched to a gene: 11. For the CDR3, the DNA is TGTGCCACCAGTGCCAGAGCGGGAGTGGGGCCCAATGAGCAGTTCTTC. Encoded protein: CATSARAGVGPNEQFF.

The chain carries TRBV24-1 and TRBJ2-5, with a tentative D call TRBD1 (5 bases). V was pared by 4 bases and J by 2 bases, with 13 bases between. Germline V gives CDR1 KGHDR, CDR2 SFDVKD. CDR3 size: 15 residues. The CDR3 reads CATSDLRQNQETQYF. Here the CDR3 DNA reads TGTGCCACCAGTGACCTTCGACAGAATCAAGAGACCCAGTACTTC.

V gene TRBV25-1 combines with J gene TRBJ1-2; 8 nucleotides agree with TRBD1. CDR3 length: 15 amino acids. The V gene's germline CDR1 is MGHDK and CDR2 SYGVNS. The junction had 6 bases not matched to a gene; V was cut back by 4 bases and J by 2 bases. CDR3 DNA sequence: TGTGCCAGCAGTGGCTTGGGACAGGCCAACTATGGCTACACCTTC. It yields the protein CASSGLGQANYGYTF.

The CDR3 DNA reads TGTGCCAGCAGGCAGGGGGCCTTTCCTAATTCACCCCTCCACTTT. The encoded protein is CASRQGAFPNSPLHF. The rearrangement uses TRBV7-2 and TRBJ1-6, with 8 positions matching TRBD1. The CDR3 extends over 15 amino acids. Germline values: CDR1 SGHTA, CDR2 FQGNSA. With 6 bases clipped from V and 6 bases from J, the junction kept 7 bases outside the gene matches.

This clonotype was counted between two and nine times. The CDR3 region is CASSPGDREKLFF. CDR3 DNA sequence: TGTGCCAGCTCACCAGGGGACAGGGAAAAACTGTTTTTT. This chain connects TRBV18 to TRBJ1-4; 8 positions agree with TRBD1. CDR3 length equals 13 residues. Germline V gives CDR1 KGHSH, CDR2 LQKENI. Trimming took 2 bases from V and 8 from J; bases not matched to a gene: 1.

In its sample, this clonotype was seen many times. The rearrangement links TRBV12-3 or TRBV12-4 to TRBJ2-7; perhaps TRBD2 as D (6 bases). Trimming shortened V by 3 bases and J by 5 bases, and 17 bases separated the two germline ends. CDR3 size: 15 residues. The DNA for the CDR3 is TGTGCCAGCAGTTTGGGGGGTGGCTTTAAGGACGAGCAGTACTTC. It yields the protein CASSLGGGFKDEQYF.

J is TRBJ2-1 and V is TRBV4-3, with 10 positions matching TRBD2. There are 17 residues in the CDR3. Germline V lookup: CDR1 LGHNA, CDR2 YSLEER. Trimming removed 4 bases from V and 0 bases from J; junction bases left unmatched: 6. The CDR3 loop is CASSLSSGRNSYNEQFF. The CDR3 bases are TGCGCCAGCAGCCTCTCTAGCGGGAGAAACTCCTACAATGAGCAGTTCTTC.

This clonotype was recorded only once. The DNA for the CDR3 is TGTGCCAGCAGCTGGGGGGTGGCGAACACTGAAGCTTTCTTT. Its translation is CASSWGVANTEAFF. V usage is TRBV7-6 and J usage is TRBJ1-1, with D perhaps TRBD1 (5 bases). Germline values: CDR1 SGHVS, CDR2 FNYEAQ. V was pared by 4 bases and J by 1 base, with 10 bases between. The CDR3 consists of 14 residues. Based on the CDR3 plus reference TRBV7-6 and TRBJ1-1, the full variable domain is GAGVSQSPRYKVTKRGQDVALRCDPISGHVSLYWYRQALGQGPEFLTYFNYEAQQDKSGLPNDRFSAERPEGSISTLTIQRTEQRDSAMYRCASSWGVANTEAFFGQGTRLTVV.

This chain joins TRBV20-1 and TRBJ2-5, with TRBD1 identical over 8 bases. Germline V gene sequence: CDR1 DFQATT, CDR2 SNEGSKA (reference sequence). The CDR3 has 13 amino acids. V trimming: 5 bases; J trimming: 2 bases; junction bases outside the gene matches: 4. CDR3: CSAPRTGQETQYF. The CDR3 DNA follows: TGCAGTGCTCCTAGGACAGGGCAAGAGACCCAGTACTTC.

This clonotype was detected only a few times. The chain uses TRBV24-1 and TRBJ2-1; the match to TRBD2 covers 9 bases. Germline CDR1 KGHDR, CDR2 SFDVKD. Losses at the gene ends were 3 bases for V and 7 bases for J; bases not matched to a gene: 9. CDR3 size: 16 residues. The CDR3 here is CATSDPREGPRNEQFF. Here the CDR3 DNA reads TGTGCCACCAGTGATCCGCGGGAGGGCCCTCGGAATGAGCAGTTCTTC.

The rearrangement links TRBV7-6 to TRBJ2-7; 11 bases agree with TRBD2. This CDR3 has 15 residues. V trimming: 5 bases; J trimming: 4 bases; junction bases outside the gene matches: 7. From germline, CDR1 is SGHVS and CDR2 FNYEAQ. The chain's CDR3 is CASSPMGLAAYEQYF. DNA of the CDR3: TGTGCCAGCAGCCCCATGGGACTAGCGGCATACGAGCAGTACTTC. The whole variable domain, filled in from reference TRBV7-6 and TRBJ2-7, reads GAGVSQSPRYKVTKRGQDVALRCDPISGHVSLYWYRQALGQGPEFLTYFNYEAQQDKSGLPNDRFSAERPEGSISTLTIQRTEQRDSAMYRCASSPMGLAAYEQYFGPGTRLTVT.

This clonotype was seen a few times. The chain joins TRBV12-3 or TRBV12-4 to TRBJ2-5; a possible D gene is TRBD1 (7 bases). The ends were cut back, 4 bases at V and 6 bases at J, with 12 bases in the middle. The CDR3 loop spans 13 amino acids. The CDR3 nucleotides are TGTGCCAGCAGTTCGACAGGGAGGCAGACCCAGTACTTC. Encoded protein: CASSSTGRQTQYF.

This clonotype has more than one count but fewer than ten. J is TRBJ1-5 and V is TRBV7-8; a weak D match, TRBD1 (5 bases). Germline CDR1 is SGHVS and CDR2 is FQNEAQ. This CDR3 is 16 amino acids long. The V gene lost 1 base and the J gene lost 0 bases, with 10 bases spanning the gap. The CDR3 nucleotides read TGTGCCAGCAGCTTAGGGGGGGAAGTTAGCAATCAGCCCCAGCATTTT. Amino acid sequence: CASSLGGEVSNQPQHF. Drawing the rest from reference TRBV7-8 and TRBJ1-5, the complete variable domain is GAGVSQSPRYKVAKRGQDVALRCDPISGHVSLFWYQQALGQGPEFLTYFQNEAQLDKSGLPSDRFFAERPEGSVSTLKIQRTQQEDSAVYLCASSLGGEVSNQPQHFGDGTRLSIL.

This clonotype appeared many times. V and J are TRBV29-1 and TRBJ1-2, with D unclear. With 4 bases removed from V and 4 bases from J, the gap between germline ends came to 13 bases. This CDR3 comprises 13 residues. CDR1 SQVTM and CDR2 ANQGSEA come from the germline V gene. CDR3 in DNA: TGCAGCGTTGTCCTAGTGGGGATCTATGGCTACACCTTC. It codes for CSVVLVGIYGYTF.

This chain joins TRBV6-1 and TRBJ2-5, with 8 bases matching TRBD2. Germline V gene sequence: CDR1 MNHNS, CDR2 SASEGT. The CDR3 has 17 amino acids. V was pared by 4 bases and J by 0 bases, with 10 bases of the junction left unmatched. The CDR3 nucleotides are TGTGCCAGCAGTGCCGGGGGGGCTATCCGGAACCAAGAGACCCAGTACTTC. Protein sequence: CASSAGGAIRNQETQYF.

The genes are TRBV27 and TRBJ2-2, with 9 nucleotides matching TRBD2. This CDR3 is 18 amino acids long. CDR1 is MNHEY and CDR2 is SMNVEV in the germline V gene (reference sequence). J gave up 7 bases and V 5 bases, and 17 bases lay outside the gene matches. The CDR3 reads CASSPRPLAGERNGELFF. For the CDR3, the DNA is TGTGCCAGCAGTCCAAGGCCACTAGCGGGCGAGAGGAACGGGGAGCTGTTTTTT.

The chain joins TRBV4-1 to TRBJ2-5; D possibly corresponds to TRBD2 (6 bases). Trimming shortened V by 4 bases and J by 3 bases, and 9 bases separated the two germline ends. The CDR3 is 13 amino acids. The germline CDR1 and CDR2 sequences are MGHRA and YSYEKL. The CDR3 DNA reads TGCGCCAGCAGCCCTCCTAGCGAAGAGACCCAGTACTTC. This codes for CASSPPSEETQYF.

This clonotype was seen a handful of times. V usage is TRBV19 and J usage is TRBJ2-7, with D possibly TRBD1 on 6 matching bases. The V gene's germline CDR1 is LNHDA and CDR2 SQIVND (reference sequence). There are 14 residues in the CDR3. With 2 bases removed from V and 0 bases from J, the gap between germline ends came to 8 bases. The CDR3 protein is CASSIQGSSYEQYF. Written as DNA, the CDR3 is TGTGCCAGTAGTATACAGGGGAGCTCCTACGAGCAGTACTTC.

The chain employs TRBV28 and TRBJ2-1, with D uncertain. Germline V gives CDR1 MDHEN, CDR2 SYDVKM. This CDR3 has 14 amino acids. The V end lost 9 bases, the J end lost 3 bases, and 15 bases lay between the germline ends. In DNA, the CDR3 is TGTGCCAGTCACCATGATCTAAACTACAATGAGCAGTTCTTC. Translation gives CASHHDLNYNEQFF.

V and J are TRBV12-3 or TRBV12-4 and TRBJ2-1; no firm D call. Trimming took 4 bases from V and 8 from J, leaving 15 bases between them. The CDR3 totals 14 residues. CDR3 amino acids: CASSSDHGGDEQFF. The CDR3, as DNA: TGTGCCAGCAGTTCAGACCATGGCGGCGATGAGCAGTTCTTC.